This TCR beta chain stems from a study of cytotoxic CD8 clonotypes in ibrutinib-treated CLL. Concerning this clone itself: Antigen: not known.

Clones were read by immunoSEQ multiplex PCR, and TCRdb kept only the in-frame ones, dropping some. The top ten hold around an eighth of the sample, which has about 200,000 clones, about two thirds seen once. Study conclusions and caveats: Lymph node repertoires were not studied, and sampling times were unmatched. Public clonotypes were uncommon and contracted or stayed stable on treatment.

The CDR3 covers 16 residues. Germline V gene sequence: CDR1 SGDLS, CDR2 YYNGEE. V gave up 4 bases and J gave up 0 bases; unmatched junction bases: 6. The source is a human donor with chronic lymphocytic leukemia. The chain has TRBV9 and TRBJ1-4; 7 nucleotides match TRBD1. This sample comprised PBMCs, obtained after 24 months of ibrutinib treatment. As DNA, the CDR3 is TGTGCCAGCAGCCCCGGGACAGCTGCAACTAATGAAAAACTGTTTTTT. Translation: CASSPGTAATNEKLFF.